The TCR beta chain under discussion was sequenced for a study of blood T cell repertoires in COVID-19. Looking at the study overall: Researchers got acute and convalescent COVID-19 samples from the United States, Italy and Spain. T cells, B-cell-depleted T cells, or PBMCs provided the cDNA or gDNA that served as material.

Germline V lookup: CDR1 MNHNS, CDR2 SASEGT. This CDR3 has 16 residues. V gave up 6 bases and J gave up 0 bases, with 14 bases separating them. In terms of age and location, participants ranged from about 18 to 90 years and lived in about two dozen US areas. Allocation to cohorts depended on clinical history reported by the participants. This clone was picked up one time. Only in-frame clones appear in the TCRdb table, and some are missing; sequencing was by immunoSEQ multiplex PCR. The table lists 150,000 to 200,000 clones, under 80% of them singletons, with less than 20% in the top ten. The rearrangement joins TRBV6-1 to TRBJ1-4; D call uncertain. Sequenced material: PBMCs or T cells enriched from blood (not recorded which). This receptor was obtained from a woman aged 45 to 65 with acute COVID-19. The CDR3 DNA reads TGTGCCAGCAGGGAATGGGCTCTTGCAACTAATGAAAAACTGTTTTTT. Protein: CASREWALATNEKLFF.